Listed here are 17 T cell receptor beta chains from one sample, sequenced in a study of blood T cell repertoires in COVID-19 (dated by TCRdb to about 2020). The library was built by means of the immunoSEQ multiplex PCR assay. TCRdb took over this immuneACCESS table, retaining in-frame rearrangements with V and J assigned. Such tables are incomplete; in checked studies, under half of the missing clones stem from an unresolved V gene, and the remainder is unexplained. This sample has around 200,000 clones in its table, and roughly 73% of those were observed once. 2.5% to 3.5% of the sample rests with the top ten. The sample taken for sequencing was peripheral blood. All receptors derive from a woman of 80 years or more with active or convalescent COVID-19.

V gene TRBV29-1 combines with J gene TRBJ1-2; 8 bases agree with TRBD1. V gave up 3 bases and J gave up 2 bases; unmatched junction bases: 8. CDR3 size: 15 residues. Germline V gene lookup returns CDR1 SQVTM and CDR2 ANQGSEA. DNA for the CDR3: TGCAGCGTTGACGAAGTGGGACAGGCGAACTATGGCTACACCTTC. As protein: CSVDEVGQANYGYTF.

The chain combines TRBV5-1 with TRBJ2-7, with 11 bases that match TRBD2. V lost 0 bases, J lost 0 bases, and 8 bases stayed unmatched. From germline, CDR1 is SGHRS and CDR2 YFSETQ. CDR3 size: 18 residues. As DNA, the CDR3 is TGCGCCAGCAGCTTGGAGGTTAGCGGGGGGGCGAGCTCCTACGAGCAGTACTTC. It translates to CASSLEVSGGASSYEQYF. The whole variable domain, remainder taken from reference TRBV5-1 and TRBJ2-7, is KAGVTQTPRYLIKTRGQQVTLSCSPISGHRSVSWYQQTPGQGLQFLFEYFSETQRNKGNFPGRFSGRQFSNSRSEMNVSTLELGDSALYLCASSLEVSGGASSYEQYFGPGTRLTVT.

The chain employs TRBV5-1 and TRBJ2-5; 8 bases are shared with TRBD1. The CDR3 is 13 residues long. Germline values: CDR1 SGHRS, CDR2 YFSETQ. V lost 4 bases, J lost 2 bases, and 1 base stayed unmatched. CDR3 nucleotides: TGCGCCAGCAGCGGACAGGGACAAGAGACCCAGTACTTC. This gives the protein CASSGQGQETQYF.

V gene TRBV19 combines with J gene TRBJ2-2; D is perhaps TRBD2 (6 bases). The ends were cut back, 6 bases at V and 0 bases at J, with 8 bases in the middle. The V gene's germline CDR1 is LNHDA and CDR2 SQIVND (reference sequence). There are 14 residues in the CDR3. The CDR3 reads CASRDYSNTGELFF. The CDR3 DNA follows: TGTGCCAGTAGGGACTACTCGAACACCGGGGAGCTGTTTTTT.

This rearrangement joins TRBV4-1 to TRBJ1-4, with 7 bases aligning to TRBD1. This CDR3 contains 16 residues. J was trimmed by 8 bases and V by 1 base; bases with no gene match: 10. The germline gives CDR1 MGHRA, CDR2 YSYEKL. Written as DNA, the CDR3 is TGCGCCAGCAGCCAAGCTCAGGGGGGCATGGAGGAAAAACTGTTTTTT. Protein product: CASSQAQGGMEEKLFF.

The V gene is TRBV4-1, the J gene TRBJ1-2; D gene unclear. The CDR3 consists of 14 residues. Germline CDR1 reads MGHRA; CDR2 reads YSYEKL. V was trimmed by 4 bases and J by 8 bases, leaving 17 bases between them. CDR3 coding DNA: TGCGCCAGCAGCCCTTCTAGAGGGCTTGAAGGCTACACCTTC. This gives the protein CASSPSRGLEGYTF.

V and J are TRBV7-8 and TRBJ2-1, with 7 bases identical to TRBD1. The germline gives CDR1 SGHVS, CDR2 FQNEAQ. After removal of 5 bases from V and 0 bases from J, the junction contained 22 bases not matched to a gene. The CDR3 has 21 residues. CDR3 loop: CASSHRPGDREVEASYNEQFF. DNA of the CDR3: TGTGCCAGCAGCCACAGACCAGGAGACAGGGAAGTCGAGGCCTCCTACAATGAGCAGTTCTTC. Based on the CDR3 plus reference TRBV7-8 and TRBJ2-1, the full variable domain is GAGVSQSPRYKVAKRGQDVALRCDPISGHVSLFWYQQALGQGPEFLTYFQNEAQLDKSGLPSDRFFAERPEGSVSTLKIQRTQQEDSAVYLCASSHRPGDREVEASYNEQFFGPGTRLTVL.

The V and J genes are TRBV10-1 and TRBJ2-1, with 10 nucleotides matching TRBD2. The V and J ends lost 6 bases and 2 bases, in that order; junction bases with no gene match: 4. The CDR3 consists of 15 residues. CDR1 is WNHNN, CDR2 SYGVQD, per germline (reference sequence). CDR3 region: CASSKAGGAYNEQFF. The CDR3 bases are TGCGCCAGCAGCAAAGCGGGGGGGGCCTACAATGAGCAGTTCTTC.

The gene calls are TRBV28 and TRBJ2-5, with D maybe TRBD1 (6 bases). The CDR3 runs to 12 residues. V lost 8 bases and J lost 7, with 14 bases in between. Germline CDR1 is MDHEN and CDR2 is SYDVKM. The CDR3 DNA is TGTGCCAGCCTCCAGGGGCTAGGGACCCAGTACTTC. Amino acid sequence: CASLQGLGTQYF.

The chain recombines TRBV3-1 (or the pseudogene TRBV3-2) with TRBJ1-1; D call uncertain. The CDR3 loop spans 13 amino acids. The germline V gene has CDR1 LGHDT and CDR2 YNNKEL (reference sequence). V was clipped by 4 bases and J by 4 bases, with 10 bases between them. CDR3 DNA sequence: TGTGCCAGCAGCCCGAGGGAAGGCACTGAAGCTTTCTTT. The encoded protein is CASSPREGTEAFF.

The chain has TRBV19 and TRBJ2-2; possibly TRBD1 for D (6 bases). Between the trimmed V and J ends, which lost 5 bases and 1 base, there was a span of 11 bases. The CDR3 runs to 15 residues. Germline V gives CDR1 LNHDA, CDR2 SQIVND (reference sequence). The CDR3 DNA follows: TGTGCCAGTAGTGGACAGATTGTGAACACCGGGGAGCTGTTTTTT. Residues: CASSGQIVNTGELFF.

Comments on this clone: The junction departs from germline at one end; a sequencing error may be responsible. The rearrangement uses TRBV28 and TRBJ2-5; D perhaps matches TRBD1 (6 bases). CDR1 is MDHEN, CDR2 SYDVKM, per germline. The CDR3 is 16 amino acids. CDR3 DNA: TGTGCCAGCAGGGGCAATAACAGGGTCAGTCAAGGGACCCAGTACTTC. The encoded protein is CASRGNNRVSQGTQYF.

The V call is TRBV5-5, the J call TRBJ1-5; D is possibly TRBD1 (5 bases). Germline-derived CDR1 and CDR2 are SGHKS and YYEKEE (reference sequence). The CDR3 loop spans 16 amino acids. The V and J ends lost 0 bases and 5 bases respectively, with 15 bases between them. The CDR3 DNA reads TGTGCCAGCAGCTTGGGCGGGGCCGAATTTTATCAGCCCCAGCATTTT. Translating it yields CASSLGGAEFYQPQHF.

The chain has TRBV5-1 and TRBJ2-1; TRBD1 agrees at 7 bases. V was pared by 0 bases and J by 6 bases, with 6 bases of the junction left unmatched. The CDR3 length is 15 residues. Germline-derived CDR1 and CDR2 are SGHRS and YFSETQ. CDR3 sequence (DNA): TGCGCCAGCAGCTTGGGAGGGGGCAACGGCAATGAGCAGTTCTTC. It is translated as CASSLGGGNGNEQFF.

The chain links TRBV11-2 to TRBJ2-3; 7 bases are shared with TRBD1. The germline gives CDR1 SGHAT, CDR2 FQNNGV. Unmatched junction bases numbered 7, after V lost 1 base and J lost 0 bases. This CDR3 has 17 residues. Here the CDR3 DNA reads TGTGCCAGCAGCTTAGTTGGGACAGTAAGTAGCACAGATACGCAGTATTTT. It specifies CASSLVGTVSSTDTQYF.

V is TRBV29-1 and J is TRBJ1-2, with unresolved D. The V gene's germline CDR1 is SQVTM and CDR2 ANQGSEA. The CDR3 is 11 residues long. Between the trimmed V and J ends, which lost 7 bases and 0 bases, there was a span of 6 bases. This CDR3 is CSAASNYGYTF. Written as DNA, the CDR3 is TGCAGCGCCGCGTCTAACTATGGCTACACCTTC.

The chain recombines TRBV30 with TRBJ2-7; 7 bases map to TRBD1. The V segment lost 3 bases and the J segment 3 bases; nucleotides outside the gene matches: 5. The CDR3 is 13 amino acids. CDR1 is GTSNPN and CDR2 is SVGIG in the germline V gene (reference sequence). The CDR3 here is CAWRRTGLYEQYF. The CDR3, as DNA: TGTGCCTGGAGGCGGACAGGCCTCTACGAGCAGTACTTC. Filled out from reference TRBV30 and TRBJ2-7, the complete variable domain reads SQTIHQWPATLVQPVGSPLSLECTVEGTSNPNLYWYRQAAGRGLQLLFYSVGIGQISSEVPQNLSASRPQDRQFILSSKKLLLSDSGFYLCAWRRTGLYEQYFGPGTRLTVT.